This passage covers 5 T cell receptor beta chains from one sample sequenced in a study of shared clonotypes between healthy human individuals. The protocol was immunoSEQ multiplex PCR, while the TCRdb copy is restricted to in-frame clones and leaves out a portion. The table has about 2.5 million clones, about nine tenths seen once; the top ten hold 0.37%. The sequenced sample was naive CD4+ T cells from PBMCs. Subset here: CD45RA+ positively selected. The receptor source for this set is a man between 18 and 29 years old in good health. Some clones in this sample may be carry-over from other donors' samples.

V usage is TRBV6-5 and J usage is TRBJ1-4; D gene uncertain. In germline, CDR1 is MNHEY, CDR2 SVGAGI. The CDR3 covers 15 residues. Trimming cost V 0 bases and J 8 bases, with 13 bases left between them. This CDR3 is CASSYSKGAWEKLFF. The CDR3 DNA reads TGTGCCAGCAGTTACTCGAAGGGTGCTTGGGAAAAACTGTTTTTT.

The rearrangement joins TRBV10-3 to TRBJ2-7, with a possible D match to TRBD1 (9 bases). The V and J ends lost 8 bases and 6 bases respectively, with 20 bases between them. CDR3 size: 14 residues. Germline loops: CDR1 ENHRY, CDR2 SYGVKD. CDR3 coding DNA: TGTGCCATCCGGGGGGGACAGGGTGATGGCGAGCAGTACTTC. Protein: CAIRGGQGDGEQYF.

In its sample, this clone was seen a few times. Other DNA sequences in the same sample also yield this CDR3. The gene calls are TRBV6-5 and TRBJ1-2; unclear D gene. The CDR3 runs 14 residues. The V and J ends lost 0 bases and 4 bases respectively, with 9 bases between them. Germline V lookup: CDR1 MNHEY, CDR2 SVGAGI. CDR3 loop: CASSYSRDFYGYTF. CDR3 sequence (DNA): TGTGCCAGCAGTTACTCGAGGGATTTCTATGGCTACACCTTC.

The chain couples TRBV18 to TRBJ2-3; 7 bases agree with TRBD2. V was clipped by 6 bases and J by 4 bases; unmatched bases: 10. The CDR3 consists of 15 residues. Germline V gene sequence: CDR1 KGHSH, CDR2 LQKENI. CDR3 protein: CASSLHAGVSDTQYF. The CDR3 bases are TGTGCCAGCTCCCTCCATGCGGGAGTATCAGATACGCAGTATTTT.

The J gene is TRBJ2-1, the V gene TRBV5-8; 7 bases align to TRBD1. The CDR3 sequence is 15 residues long. V was clipped by 0 bases and J by 3 bases; unmatched bases: 3. In germline, CDR1 is SGHTS, CDR2 YDEGEE. The CDR3 protein is CASSLDGTVYNEQFF. The DNA of the CDR3 is TGTGCCAGCAGCTTGGATGGGACAGTCTACAATGAGCAGTTCTTC.